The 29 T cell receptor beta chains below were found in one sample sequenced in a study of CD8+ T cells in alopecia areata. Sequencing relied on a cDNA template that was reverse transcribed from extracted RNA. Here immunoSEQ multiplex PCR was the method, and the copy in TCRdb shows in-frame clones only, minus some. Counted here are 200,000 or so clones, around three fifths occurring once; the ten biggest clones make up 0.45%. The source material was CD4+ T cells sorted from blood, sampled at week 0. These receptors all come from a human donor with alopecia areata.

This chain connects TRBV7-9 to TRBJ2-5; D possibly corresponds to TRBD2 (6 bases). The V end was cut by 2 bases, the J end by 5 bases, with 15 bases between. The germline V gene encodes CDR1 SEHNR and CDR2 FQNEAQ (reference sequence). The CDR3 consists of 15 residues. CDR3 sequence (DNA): TGTGCCAGCAGCTTACCGGGGGTTACCCGCGAGACCCAGTACTTC. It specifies CASSLPGVTRETQYF.

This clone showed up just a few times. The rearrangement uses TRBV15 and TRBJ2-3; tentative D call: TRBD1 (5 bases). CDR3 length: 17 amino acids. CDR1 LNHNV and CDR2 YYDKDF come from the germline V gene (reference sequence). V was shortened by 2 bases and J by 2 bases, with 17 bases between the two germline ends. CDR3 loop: CATSRTYRRGATDTQYF. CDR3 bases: TGTGCCACCAGCAGAACGTACAGGCGTGGGGCCACAGATACGCAGTATTTT.

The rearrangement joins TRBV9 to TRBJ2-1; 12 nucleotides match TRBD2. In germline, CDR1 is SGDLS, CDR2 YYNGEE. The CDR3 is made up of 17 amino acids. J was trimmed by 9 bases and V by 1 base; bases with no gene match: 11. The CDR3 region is CASSVSPASGGATEQFF. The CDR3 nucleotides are TGTGCCAGCAGCGTATCTCCCGCTAGCGGGGGGGCCACTGAGCAGTTCTTC.

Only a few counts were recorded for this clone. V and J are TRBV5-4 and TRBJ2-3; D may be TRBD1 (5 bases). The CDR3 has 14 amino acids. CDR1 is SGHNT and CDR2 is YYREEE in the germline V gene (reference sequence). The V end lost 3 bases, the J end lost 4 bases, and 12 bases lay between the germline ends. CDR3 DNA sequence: TGTGCCAGCAGCTGGGCCCAGGGCGCAGATACGCAGTATTTT. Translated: CASSWAQGADTQYF.

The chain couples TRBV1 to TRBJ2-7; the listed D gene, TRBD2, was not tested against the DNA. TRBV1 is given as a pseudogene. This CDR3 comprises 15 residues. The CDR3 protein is CTSSGNYSGTYEQYF. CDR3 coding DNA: TGCACCAGCAGCGGGAACTATAGCGGGACATACGAGCAGTACTTC.

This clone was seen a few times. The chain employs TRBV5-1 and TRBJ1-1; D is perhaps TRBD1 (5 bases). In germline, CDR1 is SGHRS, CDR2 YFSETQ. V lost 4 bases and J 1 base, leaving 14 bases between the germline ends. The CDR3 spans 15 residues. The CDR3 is CASSLVGQSNTEAFF. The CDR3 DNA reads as TGCGCCAGCAGCCTGGTGGGGCAGTCGAACACTGAAGCTTTCTTT.

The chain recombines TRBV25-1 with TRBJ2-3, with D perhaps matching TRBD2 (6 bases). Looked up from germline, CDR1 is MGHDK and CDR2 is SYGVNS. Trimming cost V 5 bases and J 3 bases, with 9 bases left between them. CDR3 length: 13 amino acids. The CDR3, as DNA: TGTGCCAGCAGTTACGCGGGGACAGATACGCAGTATTTT. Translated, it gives CASSYAGTDTQYF. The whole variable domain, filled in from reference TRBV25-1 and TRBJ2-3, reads EADIYQTPRYLVIGTGKKITLECSQTMGHDKMYWYQQDPGMELHLIHYSYGVNSTEKGDLSSESTVSRIRTEHFPLTLESARPSHTSQYLCASSYAGTDTQYFGPGTRLTVL.

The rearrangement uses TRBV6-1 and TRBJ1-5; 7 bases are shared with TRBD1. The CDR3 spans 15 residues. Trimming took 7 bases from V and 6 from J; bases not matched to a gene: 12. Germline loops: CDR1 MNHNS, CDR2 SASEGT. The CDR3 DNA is TGTGCCAGCATGGGGGGCGACAGGGTGGGTCAGCCCCAGCATTTT. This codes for CASMGGDRVGQPQHF.

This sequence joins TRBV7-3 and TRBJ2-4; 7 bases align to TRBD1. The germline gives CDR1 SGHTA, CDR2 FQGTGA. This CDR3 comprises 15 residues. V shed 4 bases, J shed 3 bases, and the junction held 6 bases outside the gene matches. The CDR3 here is CASSSQGVVKNIQYF. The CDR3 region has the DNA TGTGCCAGCAGCTCGCAGGGGGTTGTCAAAAACATTCAGTACTTC.

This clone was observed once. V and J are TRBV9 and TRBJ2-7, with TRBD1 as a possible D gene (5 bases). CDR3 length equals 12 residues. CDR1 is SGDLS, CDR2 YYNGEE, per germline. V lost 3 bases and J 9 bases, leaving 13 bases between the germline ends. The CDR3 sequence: CASSAQGGGQYF. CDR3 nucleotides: TGTGCCAGCAGCGCCCAGGGCGGCGGGCAGTACTTC.

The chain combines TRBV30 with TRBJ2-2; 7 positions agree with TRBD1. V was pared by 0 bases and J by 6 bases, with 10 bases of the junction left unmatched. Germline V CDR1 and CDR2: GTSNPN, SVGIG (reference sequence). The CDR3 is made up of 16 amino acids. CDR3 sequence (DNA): TGTGCCTGGAGTGTCCAAACCTTACAGGGGTCCGGGGAGCTGTTTTTT. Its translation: CAWSVQTLQGSGELFF.

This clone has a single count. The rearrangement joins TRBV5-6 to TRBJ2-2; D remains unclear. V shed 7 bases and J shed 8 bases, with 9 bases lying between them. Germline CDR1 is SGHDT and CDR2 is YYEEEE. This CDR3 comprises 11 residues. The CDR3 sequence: CASAWGGELFF. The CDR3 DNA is TGTGCCAGCGCATGGGGAGGGGAGCTGTTTTTT.

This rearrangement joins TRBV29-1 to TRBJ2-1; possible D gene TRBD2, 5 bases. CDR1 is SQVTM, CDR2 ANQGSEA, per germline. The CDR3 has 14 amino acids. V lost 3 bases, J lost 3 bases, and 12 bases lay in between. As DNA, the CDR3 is TGCAGCGTTGACGATCCTGACTACTACAATGAGCAGTTCTTC. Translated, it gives CSVDDPDYYNEQFF.

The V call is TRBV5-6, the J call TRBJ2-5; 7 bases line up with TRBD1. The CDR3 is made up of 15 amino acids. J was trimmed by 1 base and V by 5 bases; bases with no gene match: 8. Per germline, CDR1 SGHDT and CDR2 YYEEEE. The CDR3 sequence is CASRGWTGFQETQYF. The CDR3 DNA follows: TGTGCCAGCAGAGGTTGGACAGGTTTCCAAGAGACCCAGTACTTC. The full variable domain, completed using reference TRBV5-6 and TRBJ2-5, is DAGVTQSPTHLIKTRGQQVTLRCSPKSGHDTVSWYQQALGQGPQFIFQYYEEEERQRGNFPDRFSGHQFPNYSSELNVNALLLGDSALYLCASRGWTGFQETQYFGPGTRLLVL.

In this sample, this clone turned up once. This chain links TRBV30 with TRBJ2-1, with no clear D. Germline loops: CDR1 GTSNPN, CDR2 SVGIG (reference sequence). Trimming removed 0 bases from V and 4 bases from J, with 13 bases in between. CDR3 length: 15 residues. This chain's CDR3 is CAWSVRTLMYNEQFF. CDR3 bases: TGTGCCTGGAGTGTACGGACCCTTATGTACAATGAGCAGTTCTTC.

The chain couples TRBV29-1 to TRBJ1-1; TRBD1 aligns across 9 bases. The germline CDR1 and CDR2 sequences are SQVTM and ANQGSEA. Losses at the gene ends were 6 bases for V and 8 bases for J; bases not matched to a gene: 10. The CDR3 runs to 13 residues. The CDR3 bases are TGCAGCGTCATACAGGGGGCGGGTAGCGAAGCTTTCTTT. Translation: CSVIQGAGSEAFF. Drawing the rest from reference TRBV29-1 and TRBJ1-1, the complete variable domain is SAVISQKPSRDICQRGTSLTIQCQVDSQVTMMFWYRQQPGQSLTLIATANQGSEATYESGFVIDKFPISRPNLTFSTLTVSNMSPEDSSIYLCSVIQGAGSEAFFGQGTRLTVV.

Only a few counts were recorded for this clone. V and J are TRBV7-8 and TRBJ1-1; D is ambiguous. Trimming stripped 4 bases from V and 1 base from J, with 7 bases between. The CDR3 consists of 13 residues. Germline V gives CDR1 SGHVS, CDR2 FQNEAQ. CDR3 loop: CASSSQPNTEAFF. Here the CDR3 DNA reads TGTGCCAGCAGCTCACAACCGAACACTGAAGCTTTCTTT.

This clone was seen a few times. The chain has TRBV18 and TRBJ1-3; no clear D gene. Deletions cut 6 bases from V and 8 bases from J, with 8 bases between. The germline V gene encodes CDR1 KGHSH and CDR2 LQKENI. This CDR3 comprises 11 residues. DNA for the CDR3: TGTGCCAGCTCCCCGGGCGACACCATATATTTT. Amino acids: CASSPGDTIYF.

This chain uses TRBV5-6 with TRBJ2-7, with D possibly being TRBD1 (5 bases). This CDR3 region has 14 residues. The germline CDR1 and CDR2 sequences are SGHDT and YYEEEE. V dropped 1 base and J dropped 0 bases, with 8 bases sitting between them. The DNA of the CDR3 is TGTGCCAGCAGCTTGCTCGACAGCTCCTACGAGCAGTACTTC. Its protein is CASSLLDSSYEQYF.

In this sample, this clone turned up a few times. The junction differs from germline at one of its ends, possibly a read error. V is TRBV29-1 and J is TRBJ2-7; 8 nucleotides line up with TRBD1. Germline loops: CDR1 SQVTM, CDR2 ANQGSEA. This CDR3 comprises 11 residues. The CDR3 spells CSVEQGAVPLF. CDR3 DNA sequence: TGCAGCGTTGAACAGGGGGCAGTCCCTCTCTTC.

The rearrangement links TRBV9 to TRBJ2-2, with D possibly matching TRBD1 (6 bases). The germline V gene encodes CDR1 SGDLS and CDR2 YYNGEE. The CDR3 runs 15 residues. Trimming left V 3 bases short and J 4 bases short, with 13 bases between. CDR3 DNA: TGTGCCAGCAGCGAGGGGGTAGGCAGCACCGGGGAGCTGTTTTTT. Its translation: CASSEGVGSTGELFF.

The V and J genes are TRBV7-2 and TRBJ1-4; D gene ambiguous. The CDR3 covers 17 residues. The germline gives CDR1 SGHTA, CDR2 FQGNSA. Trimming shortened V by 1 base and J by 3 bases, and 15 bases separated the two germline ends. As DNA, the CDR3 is TGTGCCAGCAGCTTAGACCCACCGGGTCAGCCTAATGAAAAACTGTTTTTT. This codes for CASSLDPPGQPNEKLFF.

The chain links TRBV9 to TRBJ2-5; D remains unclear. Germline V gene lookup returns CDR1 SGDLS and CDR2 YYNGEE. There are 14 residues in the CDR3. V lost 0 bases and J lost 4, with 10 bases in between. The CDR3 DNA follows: TGTGCCAGCAGCGTAGGTGGAGCAGGAGAGACCCAGTACTTC. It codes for CASSVGGAGETQYF.

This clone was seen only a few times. The CDR3 DNA sequence: TGTGCCAGCAGCTTACCGGATCAGACAGTGAACACCGGGGAGCTGTTTTTT. Protein product: CASSLPDQTVNTGELFF. The rearrangement joins TRBV7-9 to TRBJ2-2, with D possibly matching TRBD1 (5 bases). The V and J ends lost 2 bases and 1 base respectively, with 14 bases between them. Germline CDR1 reads SEHNR; CDR2 reads FQNEAQ (reference sequence). The CDR3 loop spans 17 amino acids.

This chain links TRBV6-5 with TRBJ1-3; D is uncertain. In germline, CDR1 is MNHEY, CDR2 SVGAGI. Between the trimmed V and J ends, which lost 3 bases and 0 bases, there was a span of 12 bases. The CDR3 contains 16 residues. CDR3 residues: CASSYTTVGSGNTIYF. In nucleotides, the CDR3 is TGTGCCAGCAGTTATACTACAGTAGGCTCTGGAAACACCATATATTTT.

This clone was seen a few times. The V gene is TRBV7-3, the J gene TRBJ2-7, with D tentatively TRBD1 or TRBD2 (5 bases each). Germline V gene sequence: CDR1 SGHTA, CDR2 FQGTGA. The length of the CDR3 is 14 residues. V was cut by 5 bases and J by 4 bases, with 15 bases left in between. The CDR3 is CASSPGPETYEQYF. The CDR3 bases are TGTGCCAGCAGCCCGGGGCCAGAAACATACGAGCAGTACTTC.

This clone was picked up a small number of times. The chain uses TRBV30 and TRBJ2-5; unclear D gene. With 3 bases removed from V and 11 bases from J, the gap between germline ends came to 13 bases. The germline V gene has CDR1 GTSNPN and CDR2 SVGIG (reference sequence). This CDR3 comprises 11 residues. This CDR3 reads CAWRAETRQYF. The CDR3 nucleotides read TGTGCCTGGAGGGCTGAAACGAGGCAGTACTTC.

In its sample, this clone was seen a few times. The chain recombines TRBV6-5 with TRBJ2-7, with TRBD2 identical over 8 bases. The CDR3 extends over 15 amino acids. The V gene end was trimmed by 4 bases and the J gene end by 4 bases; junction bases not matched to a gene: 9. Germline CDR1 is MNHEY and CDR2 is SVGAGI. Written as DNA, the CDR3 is TGTGCCAGCAGTTCTGGCGGAGCGGGAGCGTACGAGCAGTACTTC. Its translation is CASSSGGAGAYEQYF.

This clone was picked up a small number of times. CDR3 DNA: TGTGCCAGCAGGCTCGGACAGTTTCATGGCTACACCTTC. Its translation is CASRLGQFHGYTF. The chain joins TRBV6-5 to TRBJ1-2, with D possibly TRBD1 on 6 matching bases. The CDR3 sequence is 13 residues long. With 6 bases removed from V and 6 bases from J, the gap between germline ends came to 14 bases. Germline values: CDR1 MNHEY, CDR2 SVGAGI.